A selection of T cell receptor beta chains follows, all from one sample in a study of blood T cell repertoires in COVID-19. Only in-frame clones appear in the TCRdb table, and some are missing; sequencing was by immunoSEQ multiplex PCR. The sample shows 50,000 to 70,000 clones, 80% to 95% of them seen only once. The sequencing input was peripheral blood. These receptors were obtained from a human donor with active COVID-19. The donor label of this sample is uncertain. Each CDR3 is given without its conserved first and last residue. Fields, in order: J gene, V gene, CDR3 protein.

TRBJ2-1,TRBV20-1,SASRLAGDPSYNEQF
TRBJ2-1,TRBV4-3,ASSQDATRIGANNEQF
TRBJ2-3,TRBV5-1,ASSSVAGGITDTQY
TRBJ2-7,TRBV7-3,ASARMGDTSYEQY
TRBJ2-7,TRBV19,ASSITSGRGEQY
TRBJ1-2,TRBV7-9,ASAKGLNYGYT
TRBJ1-1,TRBV7-8,ASSIDRGTAEAF
TRBJ1-4,TRBV10-3,AISAAGGGVEKLF
TRBJ2-3,TRBV9,ASSVKLGTSGTDTQY
TRBJ2-3,TRBV7-6,ASSLVGLAASTDTQY
TRBJ1-1,TRBV7-8,ASSPDISHTEAF
TRBJ1-1,TRBV6-5,ASSYYQGAEAF
TRBJ2-1,TRBV9,ASSVRAVAAVNNEQF
TRBJ2-6,TRBV6-6,ASSPQRTGANVLT
TRBJ2-2,TRBV7-6,ASSLVEGLAGGTGELF
TRBJ1-4,TRBV3-1/TRBV3-2,ASSQTYEKLF
TRBJ2-6,TRBV7-3,ASSLRSLGGPLSGANVLT
TRBJ1-1,TRBV7-6,ASSPRGMNTEAF
TRBJ1-1,TRBV7-2,ASSPRQYSNTEAF
TRBJ2-1,TRBV6-5,ASSWGQEYNEQF
TRBJ1-1,TRBV28,ASLGDRGITNTEAF
TRBJ1-5,TRBV19,ASSRLGPREPQH
TRBJ2-7,TRBV10-1,ASSEGREKDEQY
TRBJ2-7,TRBV28,ASLIAGEHGEQY
TRBJ2-7,TRBV28,ASLGVTSENYEQY
TRBJ1-1,TRBV5-1,ASSSQGRRTEAF
TRBJ2-3,TRBV19,ASKNRGTLSTDTQY
TRBJ1-6,TRBV19,ASRGGKGNSPLH
TRBJ2-2,TRBV24-1,ATSAPGTGELF
TRBJ2-7,TRBV28,ASRRTSREQY
TRBJ2-1,TRBV7-8,ASSLVLAGPLNEQF
TRBJ1-1,TRBV7-3,ASSLLPVSRAISTEAF
TRBJ1-2,TRBV10-1,ASSAGQDIYGYT
TRBJ1-5,TRBV7-3,ASSPDRDQPQH
TRBJ2-3,TRBV9,ASSVAGGPLGDTQY
TRBJ2-2,TRBV9,ASSTGLAGGRDTGELF
TRBJ2-3,TRBV5-1,ASSSLSAADTQY
TRBJ1-2,TRBV5-6,ASSSGVQGYYGYT
TRBJ2-1,TRBV4-1,ASSQVRGGWSYNEQF
TRBJ2-2,TRBV4-2,ASSQQTSVLNTGELF
TRBJ2-1,TRBV11-2,ASSSTSGRLNEQF
TRBJ2-1,TRBV2,ASSRTSGGYDEQF